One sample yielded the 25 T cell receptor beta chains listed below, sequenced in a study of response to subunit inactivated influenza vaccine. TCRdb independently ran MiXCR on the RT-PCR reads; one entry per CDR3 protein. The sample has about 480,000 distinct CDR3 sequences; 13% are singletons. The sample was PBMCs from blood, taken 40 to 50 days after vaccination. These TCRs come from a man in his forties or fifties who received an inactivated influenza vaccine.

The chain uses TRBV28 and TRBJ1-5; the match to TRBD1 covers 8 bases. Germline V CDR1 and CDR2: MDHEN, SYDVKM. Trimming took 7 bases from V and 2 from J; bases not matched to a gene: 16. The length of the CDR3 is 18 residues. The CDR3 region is CASKTQTPGGSGNQPQHF. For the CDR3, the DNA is TGTGCCAGCAAAACCCAAACCCCAGGGGGCTCAGGCAATCAGCCCCAGCATTTT.

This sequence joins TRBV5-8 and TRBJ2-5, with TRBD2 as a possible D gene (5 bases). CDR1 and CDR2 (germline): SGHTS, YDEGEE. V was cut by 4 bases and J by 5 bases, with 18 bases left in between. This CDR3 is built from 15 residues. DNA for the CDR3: TGTGCCAGCAGCCTAGAGACCGGTTCGGGGGAGACCCAGTACTTC. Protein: CASSLETGSGETQYF.

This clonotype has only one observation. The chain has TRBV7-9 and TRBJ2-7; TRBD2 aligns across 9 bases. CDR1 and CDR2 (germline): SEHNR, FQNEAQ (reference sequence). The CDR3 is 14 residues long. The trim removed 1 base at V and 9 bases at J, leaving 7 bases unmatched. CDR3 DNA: TGTGCCAGCAGCTTAGACGCCCTAGCGGGGCGGCAGTACTTC. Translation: CASSLDALAGRQYF.

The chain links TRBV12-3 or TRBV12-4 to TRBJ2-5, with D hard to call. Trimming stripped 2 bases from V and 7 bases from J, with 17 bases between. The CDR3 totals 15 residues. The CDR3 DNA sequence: TGTGCCAGCAGTTTACGGGTTGGAACCTCCGGGACCCAGTACTTC. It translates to CASSLRVGTSGTQYF.

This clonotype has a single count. Here the CDR3 DNA reads TGTGCCAGCAGCCGTAGCGGGGCATACAATGAGCAGTTCTTC. Its translation: CASSRSGAYNEQFF. The chain joins TRBV7-2 to TRBJ2-1, with TRBD2 matching over 8 bases. The CDR3 is 14 residues long. V trimming: 5 bases; J trimming: 4 bases; junction bases outside the gene matches: 4. Looked up from germline, CDR1 is SGHTA and CDR2 is FQGNSA. Filled out from reference TRBV7-2 and TRBJ2-1, the complete variable domain reads GAGVSQSPSNKVTEKGKDVELRCDPISGHTALYWYRQSLGQGLEFLIYFQGNSAPDKSGLPSDRFSAERTGGSVSTLTIQRTQQEDSAVYLCASSRSGAYNEQFFGPGTRLTVL.

The CDR3 DNA sequence: TGCAGTGCTAATTTAGGAGCGGGGGGGCCCTATGAGCAGTTCTTC. Its protein product is CSANLGAGGPYEQFF. The chain combines TRBV20-1 with TRBJ2-1; TRBD2 matches at 10 bases. The CDR3 is made up of 15 amino acids. Trimming removed 4 bases from V and 8 bases from J; junction bases left unmatched: 11. CDR1 and CDR2 (germline): DFQATT, SNEGSKA (reference sequence).

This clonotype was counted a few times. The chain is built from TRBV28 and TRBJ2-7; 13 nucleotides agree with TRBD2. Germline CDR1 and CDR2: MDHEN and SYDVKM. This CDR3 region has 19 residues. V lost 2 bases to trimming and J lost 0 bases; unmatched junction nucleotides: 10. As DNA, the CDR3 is TGTGCCAGCAGTTTACCCCTCACGACTAGCGGGAGGTCCTCCTACGAGCAGTACTTC. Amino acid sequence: CASSLPLTTSGRSSYEQYF. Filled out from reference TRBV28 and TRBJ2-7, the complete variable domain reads DVKVTQSSRYLVKRTGEKVFLECVQDMDHENMFWYRQDPGLGLRLIYFSYDVKMKEKGDIPEGYSVSREKKERFSLILESASTNQTSMYLCASSLPLTTSGRSSYEQYFGPGTRLTVT.

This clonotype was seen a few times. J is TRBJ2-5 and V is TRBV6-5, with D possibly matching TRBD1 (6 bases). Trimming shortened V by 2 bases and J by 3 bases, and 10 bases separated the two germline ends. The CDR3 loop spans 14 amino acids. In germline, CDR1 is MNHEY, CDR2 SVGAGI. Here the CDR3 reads CASSYMAGEETQYF. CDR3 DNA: TGTGCCAGCAGTTACATGGCAGGGGAAGAGACCCAGTACTTC.

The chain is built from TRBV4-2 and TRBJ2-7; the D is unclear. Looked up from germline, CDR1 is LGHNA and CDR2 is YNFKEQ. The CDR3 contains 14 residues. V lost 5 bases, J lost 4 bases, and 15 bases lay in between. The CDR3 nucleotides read TGTGCCAGCAGCTCCGACCGGGTCGCTTACGAGCAGTACTTC. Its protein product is CASSSDRVAYEQYF.

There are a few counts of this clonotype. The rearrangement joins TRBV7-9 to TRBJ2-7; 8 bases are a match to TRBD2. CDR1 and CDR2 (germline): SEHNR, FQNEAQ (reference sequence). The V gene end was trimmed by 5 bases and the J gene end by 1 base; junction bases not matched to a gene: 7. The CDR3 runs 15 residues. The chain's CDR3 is CASSIFGTRSYEQYF. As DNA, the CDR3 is TGTGCCAGCAGCATCTTCGGGACTAGATCCTACGAGCAGTACTTC.

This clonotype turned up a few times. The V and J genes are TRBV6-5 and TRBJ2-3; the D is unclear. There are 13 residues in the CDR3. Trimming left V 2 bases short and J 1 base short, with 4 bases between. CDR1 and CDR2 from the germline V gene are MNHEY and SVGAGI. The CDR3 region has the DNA TGTGCCAGCAGTTACGACGGCACAGATACGCAGTATTTT. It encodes CASSYDGTDTQYF.

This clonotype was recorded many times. The CDR3 sequence: CASSLDTDFTRNEQFF. As DNA, the CDR3 is TGTGCCAGCAGCTTAGATACGGACTTTACGCGCAATGAGCAGTTCTTC. The V gene is TRBV7-8, the J gene TRBJ2-1; perhaps TRBD2 as D (5 bases). Germline assignment: CDR1 SGHVS and CDR2 FQNEAQ. There are 16 residues in the CDR3. V was pared by 1 base and J by 6 bases, with 16 bases between.

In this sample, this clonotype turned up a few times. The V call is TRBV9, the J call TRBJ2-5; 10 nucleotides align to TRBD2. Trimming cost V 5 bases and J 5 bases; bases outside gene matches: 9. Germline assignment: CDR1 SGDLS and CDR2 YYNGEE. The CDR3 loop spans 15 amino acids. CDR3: CASSSQRGGLETQYF. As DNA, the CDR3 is TGTGCCAGCAGTTCCCAGCGGGGGGGCCTGGAGACCCAGTACTTC.

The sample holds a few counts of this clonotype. CDR3 in amino acids: CATRSQPQHF. The CDR3 DNA reads TGTGCCACCAGAAGCCAGCCCCAGCATTTT. The chain couples TRBV24-1 to TRBJ1-5; D is uncertain. V shed 7 bases and J shed 7 bases, with 4 bases lying between them. Germline CDR1 KGHDR, CDR2 SFDVKD. The CDR3 sequence is 10 residues long.

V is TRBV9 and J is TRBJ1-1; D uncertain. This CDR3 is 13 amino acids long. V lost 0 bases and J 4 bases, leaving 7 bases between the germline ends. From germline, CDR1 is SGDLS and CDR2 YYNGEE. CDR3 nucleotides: TGTGCCAGCAGCGTAGCCACTTCCACTGAAGCTTTCTTT. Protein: CASSVATSTEAFF.

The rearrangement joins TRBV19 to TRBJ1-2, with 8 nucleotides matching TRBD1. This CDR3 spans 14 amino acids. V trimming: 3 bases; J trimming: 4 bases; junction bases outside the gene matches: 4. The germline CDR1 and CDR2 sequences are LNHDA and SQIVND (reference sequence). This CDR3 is CASSIGTGAYGYTF. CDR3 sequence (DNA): TGTGCCAGTAGTATCGGGACAGGCGCCTATGGCTACACCTTC.

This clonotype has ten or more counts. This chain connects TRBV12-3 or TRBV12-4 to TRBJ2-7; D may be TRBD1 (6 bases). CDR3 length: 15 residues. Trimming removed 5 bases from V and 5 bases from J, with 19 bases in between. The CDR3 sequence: CASSPPGHLKNEQYF. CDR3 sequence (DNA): TGTGCCAGCAGTCCCCCGGGACATCTGAAGAACGAGCAGTACTTC.

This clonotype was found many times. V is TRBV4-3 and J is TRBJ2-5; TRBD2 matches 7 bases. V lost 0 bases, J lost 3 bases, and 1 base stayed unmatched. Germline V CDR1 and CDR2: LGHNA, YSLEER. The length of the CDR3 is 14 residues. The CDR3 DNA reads TGCGCCAGCAGCCAAGATGGGGGGGAAGAGACCCAGTACTTC. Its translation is CASSQDGGEETQYF.

CDR3 region: CASSAASGRALDNEQFF. CDR3 DNA: TGCGCCAGCAGCGCGGCTAGCGGGAGGGCCTTGGACAATGAGCAGTTCTTC. The chain is built from TRBV5-1 and TRBJ2-1; 12 positions agree with TRBD2. The germline V gene encodes CDR1 SGHRS and CDR2 YFSETQ. V lost 4 bases, J lost 5 bases, and 10 bases stayed unmatched. The CDR3 is 17 residues long.

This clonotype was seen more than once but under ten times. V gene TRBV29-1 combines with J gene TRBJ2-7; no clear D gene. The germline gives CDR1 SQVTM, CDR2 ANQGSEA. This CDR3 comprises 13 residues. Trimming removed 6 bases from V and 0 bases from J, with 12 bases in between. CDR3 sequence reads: CSVTGVGSYEQYF. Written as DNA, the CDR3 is TGCAGCGTAACTGGCGTGGGCTCCTACGAGCAGTACTTC.

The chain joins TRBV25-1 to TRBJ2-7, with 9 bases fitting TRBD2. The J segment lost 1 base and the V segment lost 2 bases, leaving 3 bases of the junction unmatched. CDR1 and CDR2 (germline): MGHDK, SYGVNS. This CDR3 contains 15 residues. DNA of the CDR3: TGTGCCAGCAGTGAACCTAGCGGGGATTCCTACGAGCAGTACTTC. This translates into CASSEPSGDSYEQYF.

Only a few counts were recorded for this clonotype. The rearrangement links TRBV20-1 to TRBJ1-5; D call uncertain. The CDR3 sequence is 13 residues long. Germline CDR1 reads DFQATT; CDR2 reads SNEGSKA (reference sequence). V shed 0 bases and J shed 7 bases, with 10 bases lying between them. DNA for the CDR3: TGCAGTGCTAGAGATTTTCGAGAACAGCCCCAGCATTTT. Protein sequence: CSARDFREQPQHF.

CDR3 loop: CASSLVGAGGLGELFF. As DNA, the CDR3 is TGTGCCAGCAGCTTAGTAGGCGCAGGGGGCTTGGGGGAGCTGTTTTTT. This chain connects TRBV7-2 to TRBJ2-2; 8 bases line up with TRBD1. The J segment lost 8 bases and the V segment lost 1 base, leaving 9 bases of the junction unmatched. Germline V gives CDR1 SGHTA, CDR2 FQGNSA. The CDR3 is 16 amino acids.

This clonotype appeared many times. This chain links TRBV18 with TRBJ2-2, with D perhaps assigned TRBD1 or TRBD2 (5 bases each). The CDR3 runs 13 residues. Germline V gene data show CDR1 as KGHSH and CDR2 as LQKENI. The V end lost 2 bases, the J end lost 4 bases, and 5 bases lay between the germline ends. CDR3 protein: CASSPGGTGELFF. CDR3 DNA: TGTGCCAGCTCACCAGGGGGCACCGGGGAGCTGTTTTTT. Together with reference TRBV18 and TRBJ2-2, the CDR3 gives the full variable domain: NAGVMQNPRHLVRRRGQEARLRCSPMKGHSHVYWYRQLPEEGLKFMVYLQKENIIDESGMPKERFSAEFPKEGPSILRIQQVVRGDSAAYFCASSPGGTGELFFGEGSRLTVL.

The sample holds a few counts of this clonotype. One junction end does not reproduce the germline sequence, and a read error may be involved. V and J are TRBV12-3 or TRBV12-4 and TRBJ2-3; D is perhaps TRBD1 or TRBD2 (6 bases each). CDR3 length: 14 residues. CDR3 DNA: TGTGCCAGCAGTTTCTTCGGGGGCACCGATACGCAGTATTTT. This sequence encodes CASSFFGGTDTQYF.